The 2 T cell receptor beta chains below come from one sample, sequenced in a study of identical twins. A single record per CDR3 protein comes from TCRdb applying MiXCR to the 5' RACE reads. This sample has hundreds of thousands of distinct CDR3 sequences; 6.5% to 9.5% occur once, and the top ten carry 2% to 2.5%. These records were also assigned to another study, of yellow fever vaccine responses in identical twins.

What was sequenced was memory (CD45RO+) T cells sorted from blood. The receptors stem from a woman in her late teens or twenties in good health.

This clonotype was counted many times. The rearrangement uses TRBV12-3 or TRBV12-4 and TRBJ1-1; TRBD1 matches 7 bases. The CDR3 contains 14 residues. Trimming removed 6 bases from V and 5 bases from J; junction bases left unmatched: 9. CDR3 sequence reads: CASSWDSSLTEAFF. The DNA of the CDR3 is TGTGCCAGCAGCTGGGACAGCTCCCTGACTGAAGCTTTCTTT.

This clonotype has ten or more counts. The CDR3 loop is CSARPGQGTYEQYF. As DNA, the CDR3 is TGCAGTGCAAGACCGGGACAGGGAACCTACGAGCAGTACTTC. This chain links TRBV20-1 with TRBJ2-7, with TRBD1 matching over 9 bases. CDR1 DFQATT and CDR2 SNEGSKA come from the germline V gene (reference sequence). CDR3 length: 14 amino acids. V dropped 6 bases and J dropped 2; count of bases not matched to a gene: 8.